Detailed here is one T cell receptor beta chain. The antigen is unknown. Each donor's status was that of a healthy bone marrow donor. There were likely unrecorded immune exposures, though donors were nominally healthy when sampled. The germline gives CDR1 MGHRA, CDR2 YSYEKL. With 4 bases removed from V and 3 bases from J, the gap between germline ends came to 10 bases. The length of the CDR3 is 13 residues. 60 Vbeta and 13 Jbeta primers were used in PCR. This table comes from immunoSEQ multiplex PCR, and its TCRdb copy is limited to in-frame clones, with some not included. In the table there are 120,000 to 150,000 clones, 70% to 80% of which are singletons. This sample was included in a study of cytomegalovirus exposure and HLA in healthy donors. Overall study findings and caveats: Beyond CMV serostatus, there was no information to go on about immune exposure. Most TCR sequences showed up rarely, but some public TCRs showed up in many donors.

This chain joins TRBV4-1 and TRBJ2-7; TRBD2 might be the D (5 bases). The sequencing input was PBMCs. This clonotype was sampled from a woman aged 40 to 49 in good health and CMV-seropositive. CDR3 in amino acids: CASSLGLNYEQYF. In nucleotides, the CDR3 is TGCGCCAGCAGCCTCGGACTGAACTACGAGCAGTACTTC.